The 4 T cell receptor beta chains in this list originate from one sample, sequenced in a study of shared clonotypes between healthy human individuals. The assay was immunoSEQ multiplex PCR, and TCRdb's table has in-frame clones only and misses some. The sample comprises a few million clones, roughly 93% of which are singletons, and 0.35% to 0.45% rests with the top ten. Sequencing used naive CD4+ T cells from PBMCs. Sample subset: CD45RA+ positively selected. The source is a man between 18 and 35 years old in good health. Some clones in this sample may be carry-over from other donors' samples.

This clone has a single count. The gene calls are TRBV5-4 and TRBJ1-4, with 8 bases matching TRBD1. V gave up 3 bases and J gave up 7 bases; unmatched junction bases: 8. The germline V gene has CDR1 SGHNT and CDR2 YYREEE (reference sequence). This CDR3 comprises 15 residues. As DNA, the CDR3 is TGTGCCAGCAGCTCCCGACAGGGGTTGGGTGAAAAACTGTTTTTT. It is translated as CASSSRQGLGEKLFF. Together with reference TRBV5-4 and TRBJ1-4, the CDR3 gives the full variable domain: ETGVTQSPTHLIKTRGQQVTLRCSSQSGHNTVSWYQQALGQGPQFIFQYYREEENGRGNFPPRFSGLQFPNYSSELNVNALELDDSALYLCASSSRQGLGEKLFFGSGTQLSVL.

The J gene is TRBJ2-7, the V gene TRBV20-1, with D unclear. The CDR3 runs to 11 residues. V was trimmed by 3 bases and J by 5 bases, leaving 8 bases between them. Looked up from germline, CDR1 is DFQATT and CDR2 is SNEGSKA (reference sequence). CDR3 protein: CSASLTNEQYF. Here the CDR3 DNA reads TGCAGTGCTAGTTTGACCAACGAGCAGTACTTC.

V and J are TRBV28 and TRBJ2-3, with 8 positions matching TRBD2. V was clipped by 7 bases and J by 3 bases; unmatched bases: 3. Germline loops: CDR1 MDHEN, CDR2 SYDVKM. The CDR3 runs to 13 residues. CDR3: CASTSGYTDTQYF. In DNA, the CDR3 is TGTGCCAGCACTAGCGGGTATACAGATACGCAGTATTTT. The full variable domain, in which reference TRBV28 and TRBJ2-3 provide the parts outside the CDR3, is DVKVTQSSRYLVKRTGEKVFLECVQDMDHENMFWYRQDPGLGLRLIYFSYDVKMKEKGDIPEGYSVSREKKERFSLILESASTNQTSMYLCASTSGYTDTQYFGPGTRLTVL.

V is TRBV30 and J is TRBJ2-7; no clear D. The germline V gene has CDR1 GTSNPN and CDR2 SVGIG (reference sequence). CDR3 length equals 15 residues. V dropped 3 bases and J dropped 2 bases, with 17 bases sitting between them. CDR3 sequence: CAWSPSRAQTYEQYF. CDR3 coding DNA: TGTGCCTGGAGCCCTAGTAGGGCTCAAACCTACGAGCAGTACTTC.